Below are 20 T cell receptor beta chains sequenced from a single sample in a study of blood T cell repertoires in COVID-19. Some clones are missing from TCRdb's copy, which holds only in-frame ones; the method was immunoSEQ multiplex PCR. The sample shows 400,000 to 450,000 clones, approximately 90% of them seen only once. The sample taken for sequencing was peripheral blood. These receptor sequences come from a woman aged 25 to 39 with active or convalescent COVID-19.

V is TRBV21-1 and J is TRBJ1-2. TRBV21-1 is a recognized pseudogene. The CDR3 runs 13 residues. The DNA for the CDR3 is TGTGCCAGCACGGGACGCGGGAACAATGGCTACACCTTC. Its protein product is CASTGRGNNGYTF.

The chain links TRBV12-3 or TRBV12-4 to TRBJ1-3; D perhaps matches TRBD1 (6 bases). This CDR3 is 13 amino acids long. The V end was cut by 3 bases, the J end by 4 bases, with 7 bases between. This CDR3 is CASSFRGGNTIYF. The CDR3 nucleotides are TGTGCCAGCAGTTTTAGGGGGGGAAACACCATATATTTT.

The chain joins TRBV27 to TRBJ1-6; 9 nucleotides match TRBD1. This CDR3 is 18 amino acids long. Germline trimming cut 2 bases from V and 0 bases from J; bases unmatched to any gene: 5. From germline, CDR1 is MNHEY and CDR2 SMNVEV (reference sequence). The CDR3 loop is CASSLRTGDFSYNSPLHF. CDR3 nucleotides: TGTGCCAGCAGTTTACGGACAGGGGATTTCTCCTATAATTCACCCCTCCACTTT.

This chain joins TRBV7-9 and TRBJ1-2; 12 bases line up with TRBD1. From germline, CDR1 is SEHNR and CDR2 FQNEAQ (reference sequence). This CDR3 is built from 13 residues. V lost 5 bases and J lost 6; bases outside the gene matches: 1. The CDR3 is CASSGTGGDGYTF. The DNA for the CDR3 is TGTGCCAGCAGCGGGACAGGGGGCGATGGCTACACCTTC. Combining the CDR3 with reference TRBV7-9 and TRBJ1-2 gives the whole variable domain DTGVSQNPRHKITKRGQNVTFRCDPISEHNRLYWYRQTLGQGPEFLTYFQNEAQLEKSRLLSDRFSAERPKGSFSTLEIQRTEQGDSAMYLCASSGTGGDGYTFGSGTRLTVV.

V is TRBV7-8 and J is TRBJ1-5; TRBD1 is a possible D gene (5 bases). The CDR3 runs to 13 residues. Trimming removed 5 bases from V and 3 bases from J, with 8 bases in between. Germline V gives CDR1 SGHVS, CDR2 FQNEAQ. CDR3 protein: CASSRGYNQPQHF. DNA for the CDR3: TGTGCCAGCAGCCGGGGCTACAATCAGCCCCAGCATTTT.

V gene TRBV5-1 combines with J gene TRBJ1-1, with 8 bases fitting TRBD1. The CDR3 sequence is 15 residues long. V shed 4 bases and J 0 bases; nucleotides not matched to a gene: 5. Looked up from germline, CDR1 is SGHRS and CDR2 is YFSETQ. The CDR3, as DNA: TGCGCCAGCAGCCTGATACAGGGGGTGAACACTGAAGCTTTCTTT. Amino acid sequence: CASSLIQGVNTEAFF.

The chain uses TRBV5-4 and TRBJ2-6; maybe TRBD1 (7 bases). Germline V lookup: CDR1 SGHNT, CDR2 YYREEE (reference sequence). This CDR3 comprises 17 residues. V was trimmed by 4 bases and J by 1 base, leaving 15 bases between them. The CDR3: CASSAQQGTSGANVLTF. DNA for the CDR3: TGTGCCAGCAGCGCACAACAGGGGACTTCTGGGGCCAACGTCCTGACTTTC.

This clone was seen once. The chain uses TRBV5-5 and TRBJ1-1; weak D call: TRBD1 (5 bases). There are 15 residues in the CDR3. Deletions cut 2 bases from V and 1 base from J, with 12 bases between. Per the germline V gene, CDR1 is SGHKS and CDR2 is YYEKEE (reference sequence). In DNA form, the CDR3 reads TGTGCCAGCAGCTTTGAGGGGAGGGAGAACACTGAAGCTTTCTTT. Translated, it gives CASSFEGRENTEAFF.

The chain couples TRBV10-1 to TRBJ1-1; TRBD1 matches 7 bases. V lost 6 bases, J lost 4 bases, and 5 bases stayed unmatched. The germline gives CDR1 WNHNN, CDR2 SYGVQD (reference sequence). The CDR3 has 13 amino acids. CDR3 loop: CASSRDRVTEAFF. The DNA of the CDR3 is TGCGCCAGCAGCCGAGACAGGGTCACTGAAGCTTTCTTT.

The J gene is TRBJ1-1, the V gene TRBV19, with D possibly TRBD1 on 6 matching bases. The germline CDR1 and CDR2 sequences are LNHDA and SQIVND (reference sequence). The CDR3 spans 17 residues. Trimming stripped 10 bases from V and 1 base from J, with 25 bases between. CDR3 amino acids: CATSIGQGTLSNTEAFF. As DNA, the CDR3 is TGTGCCACCTCGATAGGGCAGGGGACATTGTCGAACACTGAAGCTTTCTTT.

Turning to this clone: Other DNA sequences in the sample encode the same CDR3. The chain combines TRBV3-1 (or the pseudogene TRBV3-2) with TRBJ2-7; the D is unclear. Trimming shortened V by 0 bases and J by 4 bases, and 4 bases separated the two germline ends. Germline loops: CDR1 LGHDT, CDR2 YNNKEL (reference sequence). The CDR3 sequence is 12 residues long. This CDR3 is CASSQDSYEQYF. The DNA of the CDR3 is TGTGCCAGCAGCCAAGATTCTTACGAGCAGTACTTC.

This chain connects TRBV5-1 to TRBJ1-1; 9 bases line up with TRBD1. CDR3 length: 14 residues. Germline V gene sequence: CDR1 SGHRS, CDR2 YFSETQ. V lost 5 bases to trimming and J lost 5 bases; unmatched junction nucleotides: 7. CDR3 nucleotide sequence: TGCGCCAGCAGATGGACAGGGGATTGGACTGAAGCTTTCTTT. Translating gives CASRWTGDWTEAFF.

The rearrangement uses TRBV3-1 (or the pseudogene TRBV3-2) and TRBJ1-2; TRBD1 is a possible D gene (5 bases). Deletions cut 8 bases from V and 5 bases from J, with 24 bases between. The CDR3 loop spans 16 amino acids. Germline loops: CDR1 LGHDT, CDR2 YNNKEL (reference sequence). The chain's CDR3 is CASSWGEEGSSYGYTF. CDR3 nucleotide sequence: TGTGCCAGCTCCTGGGGGGAAGAGGGGAGTAGTTATGGCTACACCTTC.

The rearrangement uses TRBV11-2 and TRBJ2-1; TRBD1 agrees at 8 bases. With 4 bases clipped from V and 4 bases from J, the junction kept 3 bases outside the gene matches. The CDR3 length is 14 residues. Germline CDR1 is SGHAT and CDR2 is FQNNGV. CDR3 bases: TGTGCCAGCAGCTCCTGGGACAGGTACAATGAGCAGTTCTTC. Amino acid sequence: CASSSWDRYNEQFF.

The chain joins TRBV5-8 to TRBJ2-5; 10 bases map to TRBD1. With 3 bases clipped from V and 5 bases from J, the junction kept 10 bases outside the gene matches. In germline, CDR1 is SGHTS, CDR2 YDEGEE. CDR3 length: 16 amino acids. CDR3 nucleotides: TGTGCCAGCAGCTCAGGGACAGGGGATTTCGGCGAGACCCAGTACTTC. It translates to CASSSGTGDFGETQYF.

The CDR3 DNA sequence: TGCGCCAGCAGTACTGATTACCATGGCTACACCTTC. As protein: CASSTDYHGYTF. The V and J genes are TRBV5-1 and TRBJ1-2; no reliable D call. Per germline, CDR1 SGHRS and CDR2 YFSETQ. The CDR3 covers 12 residues. V was trimmed by 5 bases and J by 6 bases, leaving 11 bases between them.

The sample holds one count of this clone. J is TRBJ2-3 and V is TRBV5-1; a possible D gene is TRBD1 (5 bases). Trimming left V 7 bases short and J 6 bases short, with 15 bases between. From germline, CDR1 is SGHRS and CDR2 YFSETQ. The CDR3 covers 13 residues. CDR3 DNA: TGCGCCAGCGGGTGGCAGGGCGCGGATACGCAGTATTTT. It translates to CASGWQGADTQYF.

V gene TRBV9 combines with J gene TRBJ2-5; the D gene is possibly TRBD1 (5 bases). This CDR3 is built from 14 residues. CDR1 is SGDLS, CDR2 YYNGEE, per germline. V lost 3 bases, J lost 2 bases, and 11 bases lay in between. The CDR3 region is CASSETAIQETQYF. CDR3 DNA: TGTGCCAGCAGCGAGACAGCGATACAAGAGACCCAGTACTTC.

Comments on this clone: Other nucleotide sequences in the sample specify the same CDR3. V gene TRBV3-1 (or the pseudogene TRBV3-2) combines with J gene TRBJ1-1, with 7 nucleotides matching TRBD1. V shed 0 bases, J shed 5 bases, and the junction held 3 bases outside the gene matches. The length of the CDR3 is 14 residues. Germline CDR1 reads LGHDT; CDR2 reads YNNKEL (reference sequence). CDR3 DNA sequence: TGTGCCAGCAGCCAAGACAGGGGGAGGACTGAAGCTTTCTTT. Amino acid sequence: CASSQDRGRTEAFF.

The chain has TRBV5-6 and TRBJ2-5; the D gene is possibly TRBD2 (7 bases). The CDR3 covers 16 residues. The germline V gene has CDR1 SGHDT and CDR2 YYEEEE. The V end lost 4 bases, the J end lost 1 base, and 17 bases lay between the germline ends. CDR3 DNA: TGTGCCAGCAGCCCGGGGGCGGGGGCGATCCAAGAGACCCAGTACTTC. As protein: CASSPGAGAIQETQYF.